This T cell receptor (beta chain) was captured by sequencing in a study of blood T cell repertoires in COVID-19. Trimming took 5 bases from V and 0 from J, leaving 20 bases between them. This CDR3 region has 18 residues. Per germline, CDR1 SEHNR and CDR2 FQNEAQ (reference sequence). TCRdb's table, derived via immunoSEQ multiplex PCR, lists solely in-frame clones and lacks some. This sample has 200,000 to 250,000 clones, with 65% to 90% found just once. This clone was detected once. This chain joins TRBV7-9 and TRBJ1-5; tentatively, D is TRBD1 (6 bases). The receptor was derived from a man aged 50 to 59 with active or convalescent COVID-19. Material: peripheral blood. In DNA, the CDR3 is TGTGCCAGCAGCCGTTCGAATTCCAGGGGTTATAGCAATCAGCCCCAGCATTTT. Translated, it gives CASSRSNSRGYSNQPQHF.